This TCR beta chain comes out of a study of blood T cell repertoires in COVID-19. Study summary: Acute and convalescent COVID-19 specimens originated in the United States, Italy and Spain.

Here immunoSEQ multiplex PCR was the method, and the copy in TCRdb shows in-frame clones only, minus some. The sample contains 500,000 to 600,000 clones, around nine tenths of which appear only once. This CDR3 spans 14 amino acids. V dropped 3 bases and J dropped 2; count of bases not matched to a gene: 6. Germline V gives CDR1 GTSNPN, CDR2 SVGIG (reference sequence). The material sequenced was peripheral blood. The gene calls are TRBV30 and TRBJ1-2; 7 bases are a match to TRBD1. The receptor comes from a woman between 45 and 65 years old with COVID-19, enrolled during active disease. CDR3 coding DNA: TGTGCCTGGAGCCTACAGGGGCCCAACTATGGCTACACCTTC. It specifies CAWSLQGPNYGYTF.